Following are 4 T cell receptor beta chains from one sample sequenced in a study of blood T cell repertoires in COVID-19. Clones were read by immunoSEQ multiplex PCR, and TCRdb kept only the in-frame ones, dropping some. The data contain some 160,000 clones, about 90% of them singletons. Specimen: peripheral blood. Receptors originate from a man in his fifties or sixties with acute or convalescent COVID-19.

The chain combines TRBV6-5 with TRBJ1-2, with TRBD1 matching 7 bases. CDR1 MNHEY and CDR2 SVGAGI come from the germline V gene. The J segment lost 8 bases and the V segment lost 6 bases, leaving 3 bases of the junction unmatched. The CDR3 sequence is 11 residues long. DNA for the CDR3: TGTGCCAGCAGCCAGGGGGACGGCTACACCTTC. Translating it yields CASSQGDGYTF.

This sequence joins TRBV6-1 and TRBJ1-6, with D unclear. The V gene's germline CDR1 is MNHNS and CDR2 SASEGT. This CDR3 has 16 amino acids. The V end was cut by 4 bases, the J end by 1 base, with 11 bases between. The CDR3 nucleotides read TGTGCCAGCAGTGCTTTGCTAGGATCCTATAATTCACCCCTCCACTTT. Its protein product is CASSALLGSYNSPLHF.

The chain is built from TRBV30 and TRBJ2-3; possibly TRBD1 for D (6 bases). Deletions cut 7 bases from V and 6 bases from J, with 11 bases between. The CDR3 runs 11 residues. Germline-derived CDR1 and CDR2 are GTSNPN and SVGIG (reference sequence). CDR3 sequence: CASGVGDTQYF. The CDR3 DNA is TGTGCCTCAGGGGTAGGGGATACGCAGTATTTT.

As for this clone: This CDR3 is also generated by other DNA sequences in the sample. The chain has TRBV11-2 and TRBJ1-2; TRBD1 aligns across 8 bases. The CDR3 consists of 13 residues. Germline trimming cut 2 bases from V and 5 bases from J; bases unmatched to any gene: 1. Germline CDR1 and CDR2: SGHAT and FQNNGV. This CDR3 reads CASSLRTGYGYTF. CDR3 coding DNA: TGTGCCAGCAGCTTACGGACAGGGTATGGCTACACCTTC.